The 25 T cell receptor beta chains below all came from one sample that was sequenced in a study of OX40 agonist ivuxolimab in advanced cancers. Assay: immunoSEQ multiplex PCR; the TCRdb copy retains only in-frame clones and omits some. Seen here are about 100,000 clones, under 95% observed once, and the top ten hold 0.45% to 0.65%. Sample: CD4+ or CD8+ T cells sorted from blood, taken in a trial of the OX40 agonist ivuxolimab. Receptors originate from an adult with an advanced solid tumor such as melanoma, head and neck, liver or kidney cancer.

The chain recombines TRBV13 with TRBJ2-5; 12 nucleotides agree with TRBD2. The CDR3 loop spans 15 amino acids. The germline CDR1 and CDR2 sequences are PRHDT and FYEKMQ (reference sequence). V shed 4 bases and J 5 bases; nucleotides not matched to a gene: 5. CDR3 protein: CASSSGTSGLETQYF. CDR3 bases: TGTGCCAGCAGCTCCGGGACTAGCGGGTTGGAGACCCAGTACTTC.

The chain recombines TRBV27 with TRBJ2-7, with D possibly matching TRBD2 (6 bases). V was clipped by 5 bases and J by 9 bases, with 35 bases between them. The CDR3 is 19 amino acids. The V gene's germline CDR1 is MNHEY and CDR2 SMNVEV (reference sequence). In DNA, the CDR3 is TGTGCCAGCAGTCCAGTCCGGGACTGGAGACAGTTGGGTTGGGAGAGGCAGTACTTC. Its translation: CASSPVRDWRQLGWERQYF.

V gene TRBV28 combines with J gene TRBJ2-7; D gene ambiguous. Germline V gene data show CDR1 as MDHEN and CDR2 as SYDVKM. With 8 bases removed from V and 6 bases from J, the gap between germline ends came to 8 bases. The CDR3 covers 10 residues. In nucleotides, the CDR3 is TGTGCCAGCGGATTTCGCGAGCAGTACTTC. Translation gives CASGFREQYF.

The chain combines TRBV28 with TRBJ2-2, with no clear D. V dropped 5 bases and J dropped 4 bases, with 8 bases sitting between them. The CDR3 spans 13 residues. Per germline, CDR1 MDHEN and CDR2 SYDVKM. The CDR3 nucleotides are TGTGCCAGCAGTCGTTTGGGCACCGGGGAGCTGTTTTTT. Amino acids: CASSRLGTGELFF.

The rearrangement joins TRBV7-2 to TRBJ2-1; a weak D match, TRBD2 (5 bases). V shed 5 bases and J shed 9 bases, with 17 bases lying between them. CDR1 and CDR2 from the germline V gene are SGHTA and FQGNSA. This CDR3 contains 14 residues. DNA of the CDR3: TGTGCCAGCAGCCTAGTCGCGGGCCGGGGTGAGCAGTTCTTC. Protein sequence: CASSLVAGRGEQFF.

The genes are TRBV7-9 and TRBJ2-1; D call uncertain. CDR3 length: 12 residues. Trimming took 1 base from V and 3 from J, leaving 1 base between them. The germline V gene has CDR1 SEHNR and CDR2 FQNEAQ (reference sequence). CDR3 in DNA: TGTGCCAGCAGCTTAGACTACAATGAGCAGTTCTTC. This translates into CASSLDYNEQFF.

This clone has just one count. This chain links TRBV6-1 with TRBJ2-7; no firm D call. This CDR3 spans 12 amino acids. CDR1 and CDR2 from the germline V gene are MNHNS and SASEGT. Trimming stripped 8 bases from V and 7 bases from J, with 15 bases between. CDR3 protein: CASAPDLGEQYF. In DNA form, the CDR3 reads TGTGCCAGCGCCCCCGACTTAGGGGAGCAGTACTTC.

This clone was observed a few times. The CDR3, as DNA: TGTGCCAGCAGCGCGGGACCTAACACCGGGGAGCTGTTTTTT. It is translated as CASSAGPNTGELFF. The chain carries TRBV11-2 and TRBJ2-2; D perhaps matches TRBD2 (6 bases). CDR1 SGHAT and CDR2 FQNNGV come from the germline V gene. Trimming left V 5 bases short and J 2 bases short, with 9 bases between. The CDR3 runs 14 residues.

This chain links TRBV4-3 with TRBJ2-3, with D uncertain. This CDR3 has 13 amino acids. V was shortened by 0 bases and J by 6 bases, with 7 bases between the two germline ends. Germline V gene sequence: CDR1 LGHNA, CDR2 YSLEER. The CDR3 coding sequence is TGCGCCAGCAGCCAAGAGATCCGGGATACGCAGTATTTT. Amino acids: CASSQEIRDTQYF.

The chain has TRBV7-2 and TRBJ2-7; 11 bases map to TRBD1. In germline, CDR1 is SGHTA, CDR2 FQGNSA. The V gene end was trimmed by 0 bases and the J gene end by 4 bases; junction bases not matched to a gene: 5. The CDR3 totals 16 residues. CDR3 coding DNA: TGTGCCAGCAGCTTAGCATGGGACAGGGGGTCATACGAGCAGTACTTC. Translation gives CASSLAWDRGSYEQYF.

This clone appeared a single time. The chain joins TRBV2 to TRBJ2-7, with 12 nucleotides matching TRBD2. Germline values: CDR1 SNHLY, CDR2 FYNNEI. The V gene end was trimmed by 4 bases and the J gene end by 6 bases; junction bases not matched to a gene: 7. The CDR3 totals 15 residues. CDR3 DNA sequence: TGTGCCAGCAGTGTACTAGCGGGAGGCCAGCGCGAGCAGTACTTC. Amino acid sequence: CASSVLAGGQREQYF.

This chain joins TRBV7-9 and TRBJ2-1, with D perhaps matching TRBD1 (5 bases). Trimming removed 7 bases at V and 2 bases at J, with 9 bases between. This CDR3 is built from 13 residues. CDR1 is SEHNR, CDR2 FQNEAQ, per germline (reference sequence). The CDR3 nucleotides read TGTGCCAGCACCAGGGAACCCTACAATGAGCAGTTCTTC. Translation: CASTREPYNEQFF.

This chain uses TRBV28 with TRBJ2-5; TRBD2 agrees at 11 bases. Trimming at V came to 8 bases and at J to 5 bases, leaving 10 bases not matched to a gene. Per the germline V gene, CDR1 is MDHEN and CDR2 is SYDVKM. The CDR3 contains 15 residues. CDR3 amino acids: CASGLTSGVRETQYF. DNA for the CDR3: TGTGCCAGCGGGTTGACTAGCGGGGTTAGGGAGACCCAGTACTTC.

The chain employs TRBV4-3 and TRBJ2-1; D not certain. This CDR3 spans 16 amino acids. The germline gives CDR1 LGHNA, CDR2 YSLEER. Trimming pared 1 base from V and 3 bases from J, leaving 13 bases between. The CDR3 bases are TGCGCCAGCAGCCAAGGGGTATCCGCGCGCTACAATGAGCAGTTCTTC. It codes for CASSQGVSARYNEQFF.

The V and J genes are TRBV19 and TRBJ2-5; 7 nucleotides match TRBD1. Trimming cost V 3 bases and J 2 bases; bases outside gene matches: 3. CDR3 length: 14 amino acids. CDR1 is LNHDA, CDR2 SQIVND, per germline (reference sequence). In DNA, the CDR3 is TGTGCCAGTAGTATCCAGACAGGGCAAGAGACCCAGTACTTC. Translating gives CASSIQTGQETQYF. The variable domain in full, completed from reference TRBV19 and TRBJ2-5, reads DGGITQSPKYLFRKEGQNVTLSCEQNLNHDAMYWYRQDPGQGLRLIYYSQIVNDFQKGDIAEGYSVSREKKESFPLTVTSAQKNPTAFYLCASSIQTGQETQYFGPGTRLLVL.

The V call is TRBV28, the J call TRBJ2-4; D uncertain. The V end lost 3 bases, the J end lost 0 bases, and 9 bases lay between the germline ends. This CDR3 has 15 residues. Germline CDR1 MDHEN, CDR2 SYDVKM. DNA of the CDR3: TGTGCCAGCAGTTTTAGCACTCTAGCCAAAAACATTCAGTACTTC. Translation: CASSFSTLAKNIQYF.

CDR3 sequence reads: CASSSNGGTGYEQYF. The DNA for the CDR3 is TGTGCCAGCAGTTCAAACGGCGGGACAGGGTACGAGCAGTACTTC. The chain uses TRBV6-5 and TRBJ2-7; 9 bases match TRBD1. The germline CDR1 and CDR2 sequences are MNHEY and SVGAGI. The CDR3 loop spans 15 amino acids. V lost 4 bases and J lost 4; bases outside the gene matches: 8.

The V gene is TRBV15, the J gene TRBJ2-3, with a weak D call TRBD2 (5 bases). Trimming shortened V by 0 bases and J by 3 bases, and 7 bases separated the two germline ends. CDR1 and CDR2 from the germline V gene are LNHNV and YYDKDF (reference sequence). This CDR3 region has 14 residues. The CDR3 loop is CATSRDRGTDTQYF. The CDR3 DNA reads TGTGCCACCAGCAGAGATCGAGGGACAGATACGCAGTATTTT. Looking up the rest from reference TRBV15 and TRBJ2-3 gives the full variable domain: DAMVIQNPRYQVTQFGKPVTLSCSQTLNHNVMYWYQQKSSQAPKLLFHYYDKDFNNEADTPDNFQSRRPNTSFCFLDIRSPGLGDTAMYLCATSRDRGTDTQYFGPGTRLTVL.

The table lists this clone with many counts. V gene TRBV7-3 combines with J gene TRBJ2-1; D is unresolved. Deletions cut 3 bases from V and 8 bases from J, with 11 bases between. This CDR3 has 13 amino acids. The germline gives CDR1 SGHTA, CDR2 FQGTGA. This chain's CDR3 is CASSFWSGHEQFF. CDR3 coding DNA: TGTGCCAGCAGCTTTTGGTCCGGGCATGAGCAGTTCTTC.

V and J are TRBV10-3 and TRBJ1-5, with D possibly TRBD1 on 6 matching bases. Germline values: CDR1 ENHRY, CDR2 SYGVKD. This CDR3 spans 16 amino acids. The V gene lost 4 bases and the J gene lost 8 bases, with 21 bases spanning the gap. The CDR3 protein is CAISAHRDTKVEPQHF. CDR3 bases: TGTGCCATCAGTGCGCACCGGGACACCAAAGTGGAGCCCCAGCATTTT.

The V gene is TRBV19, the J gene TRBJ2-1; 13 positions match TRBD2. CDR1 and CDR2 (germline): LNHDA, SQIVND (reference sequence). Trimming cost V 3 bases and J 4 bases; bases outside gene matches: 6. This CDR3 is 17 amino acids long. For the CDR3, the DNA is TGTGCCAGTAGTATCCGACTAGCGGGAGGTCCTTACAATGAGCAGTTCTTC. This encodes CASSIRLAGGPYNEQFF.

The V and J genes are TRBV6-1 and TRBJ2-2; D gene uncertain. The germline CDR1 and CDR2 sequences are MNHNS and SASEGT. Trimming removed 4 bases from V and 4 bases from J, with 10 bases in between. The CDR3 sequence is 14 residues long. The CDR3 nucleotides are TGTGCCAGCAGTGGGTACAAGCCCACCGGGGAGCTGTTTTTT. Translating gives CASSGYKPTGELFF.

The rearrangement joins TRBV4-1 to TRBJ2-3, with 15 bases identical to TRBD2. J was trimmed by 5 bases and V by 8 bases; bases with no gene match: 8. This CDR3 contains 16 residues. CDR1 MGHRA and CDR2 YSYEKL come from the germline V gene. The CDR3 spells CASSTGTSGRIDTQYF. The DNA for the CDR3 is TGCGCCAGCTCTACCGGGACTAGCGGGAGGATAGATACGCAGTATTTT.

The chain couples TRBV6-5 to TRBJ1-1, with D perhaps TRBD1 (6 bases). The germline V gene has CDR1 MNHEY and CDR2 SVGAGI. The CDR3 contains 14 residues. The V end was cut by 4 bases, the J end by 6 bases, with 15 bases between. The CDR3 region has the DNA TGTGCCAGCAGTTCCCCGCCAGGGGAGCCTGAAGCTTTCTTT. As protein: CASSSPPGEPEAFF.

The chain recombines TRBV11-2 with TRBJ2-3; TRBD2 agrees at 14 bases. V trimming: 4 bases; J trimming: 5 bases; junction bases outside the gene matches: 11. The CDR3 is 18 amino acids. Looked up from germline, CDR1 is SGHAT and CDR2 is FQNNGV. The CDR3 nucleotides read TGTGCCAGCAGCTCCCGCCTGGGACTAGCGGGAGACGGAGATACGCAGTATTTT. Its protein product is CASSSRLGLAGDGDTQYF.